The 32 T cell receptor beta chains below all came from one sample that was sequenced in a study of control samples from healthy donors and cancer patients. Profiled with immunoSEQ multiplex PCR; TCRdb holds only in-frame clones, not every one. The sample has 90,000 or so clones, 88% seen once. The sequencing input was blood. The receptors derive from a woman aged 70-85 years in good health.

On this clone itself: Its ends do not fully match the called genes, so a read error is possible. The rearrangement joins TRBV7-9 to TRBJ2-3; D remains ambiguous. This CDR3 has 14 residues. CDR1 is SEHNR, CDR2 FQNEAQ, per germline (reference sequence). The CDR3 region is CASSIATRTDTQYF. The CDR3 DNA reads as TGTGCCAGCAGCATAGCAACCCGCACAGATACGCAGTATTTT.

This sequence joins TRBV24-1 and TRBJ1-5; 7 bases match TRBD1. Losses at the gene ends were 4 bases for V and 6 bases for J; bases not matched to a gene: 11. This CDR3 contains 16 residues. The germline V gene encodes CDR1 KGHDR and CDR2 SFDVKD. The CDR3 region is CATSDPATGQAQPQHF. The CDR3 DNA sequence: TGTGCCACCAGTGACCCCGCGACAGGGCAGGCTCAGCCCCAGCATTTT.

The genes are TRBV6-2 or TRBV6-3 and TRBJ2-5; 10 nucleotides agree with TRBD1. Trimming removed 5 bases from V and 4 bases from J; junction bases left unmatched: 10. From germline, CDR1 is MNHEY and CDR2 SVGEGT. CDR3 size: 16 residues. As DNA, the CDR3 is TGTGCCAGCAGTGGCCCACGGACAGGGGGGGGAGAGACCCAGTACTTC. Protein: CASSGPRTGGGETQYF.

As DNA, the CDR3 is TGTGCCAGCAGCCAAGGAGGTCGGGTCAACTATGGCTACACCTTC. Its translation: CASSQGGRVNYGYTF. The chain couples TRBV14 to TRBJ1-2; D gene unclear. CDR3 length: 15 amino acids. Germline V gives CDR1 SGHDN, CDR2 FVKESK. V dropped 1 base and J dropped 2 bases, with 11 bases sitting between them.

This clone occurred a few times. The chain carries TRBV2 and TRBJ1-4; TRBD1 matches at 9 bases. Unmatched junction bases numbered 17, after V lost 10 bases and J lost 8 bases. The germline gives CDR1 SNHLY, CDR2 FYNNEI. The CDR3 has 16 residues. The CDR3 DNA follows: TGTGCCACCATAAAGTCTGGGACAGGGTTGGGGGAAAAACTGTTTTTT. Protein product: CATIKSGTGLGEKLFF.

The chain is built from TRBV7-3 and TRBJ1-3, with D perhaps matching TRBD1 (6 bases). CDR1 and CDR2 from the germline V gene are SGHTA and FQGTGA. The V end was cut by 2 bases, the J end by 0 bases, with 11 bases between. The CDR3 has 16 amino acids. Written as DNA, the CDR3 is TGTGCCAGCAGCTTAGGGGGGCCAAGCTCTGGAAACACCATATATTTT. This gives the protein CASSLGGPSSGNTIYF.

V and J are TRBV4-3 and TRBJ1-2; D might be TRBD1 (5 bases). The germline V and J ends were trimmed by 4 bases and 2 bases, with 11 bases remaining between them. Germline loops: CDR1 LGHNA, CDR2 YSLEER. The CDR3 totals 14 residues. The CDR3 loop reads CASSRGLNNYGYTF. DNA for the CDR3: TGCGCCAGCAGCCGGGGACTGAACAACTATGGCTACACCTTC.

The CDR3: CASSEVGTDHRDTQYF. In DNA, the CDR3 is TGTGCCAGCAGCGAAGTTGGGACGGACCACAGGGATACGCAGTATTTT. The chain carries TRBV9 and TRBJ2-3, with D possibly called TRBD1 or TRBD2 (5 bases each). CDR3 length equals 16 residues. V lost 3 bases and J lost 6, with 20 bases in between. CDR1 and CDR2 from the germline V gene are SGDLS and YYNGEE.

The chain has TRBV5-4 and TRBJ2-1; TRBD2 is a possible D gene (6 bases). CDR3 length: 13 residues. Germline-derived CDR1 and CDR2 are SGHNT and YYREEE (reference sequence). The germline V and J ends were trimmed by 3 bases and 6 bases, with 10 bases remaining between them. The CDR3 coding sequence is TGTGCCAGCAGCTCGGGACTTGTCAATGAGCAGTTCTTC. It codes for CASSSGLVNEQFF.

The V gene is TRBV18, the J gene TRBJ1-6; D remains unclear. Germline V CDR1 and CDR2: KGHSH, LQKENI. V gave up 2 bases and J gave up 5 bases, with 13 bases separating them. The CDR3 loop spans 16 amino acids. CDR3 in DNA: TGTGCCAGCTCACCATCCCTGACGGGGAATAATTCACCCCTCCACTTT. It is translated as CASSPSLTGNNSPLHF. Supplemented by reference TRBV18 and TRBJ1-6, the full variable domain reads NAGVMQNPRHLVRRRGQEARLRCSPMKGHSHVYWYRQLPEEGLKFMVYLQKENIIDESGMPKERFSAEFPKEGPSILRIQQVVRGDSAAYFCASSPSLTGNNSPLHFGNGTRLTVT.

The V call is TRBV13, the J call TRBJ1-6; no firm D call. Germline CDR1 and CDR2: PRHDT and FYEKMQ (reference sequence). CDR3 length equals 11 residues. Trimming took 5 bases from V and 13 from J, leaving 9 bases between them. In nucleotides, the CDR3 is TGTGCCAGCAGCCGCCGAGGGCCCCTCCACTTT. Protein: CASSRRGPLHF.

V and J are TRBV2 and TRBJ1-2; D unclear. Trimming pared 6 bases from V and 8 bases from J, leaving 19 bases between. The CDR3 has 14 residues. Germline V gene sequence: CDR1 SNHLY, CDR2 FYNNEI. The CDR3 coding sequence is TGTGCCAGCAGCGCCCAGGACTGGTCGTCAGGCTACACCTTC. Encoded protein: CASSAQDWSSGYTF.

The rearrangement uses TRBV19 and TRBJ1-4; TRBD1 agrees at 7 bases. V shed 5 bases and J 12 bases; nucleotides not matched to a gene: 9. Germline CDR1 reads LNHDA; CDR2 reads SQIVND (reference sequence). The CDR3 covers 13 residues. The CDR3 DNA reads as TGTGCCAGTAGTTCCCAGGGACAGCCAGAACTGTTTTTT. This encodes CASSSQGQPELFF.

This clone has only a few counts. The genes are TRBV3-1 (or the pseudogene TRBV3-2) and TRBJ1-5; no reliable D call. Per the germline V gene, CDR1 is LGHDT and CDR2 is YNNKEL (reference sequence). The CDR3 covers 15 residues. V lost 3 bases to trimming and J lost 4 bases, with 13 bases between them. The CDR3 is CASSHGSSFNQPQHF. The CDR3 DNA is TGTGCCAGCAGCCACGGGTCCAGCTTTAATCAGCCCCAGCATTTT.

The chain combines TRBV2 with TRBJ1-4; D not resolved. V was pared by 2 bases and J by 8 bases, with 15 bases between. The CDR3 runs 15 residues. Germline CDR1 reads SNHLY; CDR2 reads FYNNEI. In DNA, the CDR3 is TGTGCCAGCAGTGAAATGGGGATCACGTCGGAAAAACTGTTTTTT. The encoded protein is CASSEMGITSEKLFF.

The chain links TRBV5-1 to TRBJ1-1; D ambiguous. Trimming pared 1 base from V and 1 base from J, leaving 11 bases between. This CDR3 is 15 amino acids long. The germline CDR1 and CDR2 sequences are SGHRS and YFSETQ. CDR3 DNA: TGCGCCAGCAGCTTGTCGGCCCCAGCGAACACTGAAGCTTTCTTT. It is translated as CASSLSAPANTEAFF.

The chain carries TRBV11-2 and TRBJ1-1; TRBD1 matches 7 bases. Germline CDR1 is SGHAT and CDR2 is FQNNGV. This CDR3 spans 13 amino acids. V was clipped by 6 bases and J by 7 bases; unmatched bases: 8. This chain's CDR3 is CASSLGQRGEAFF. The DNA for the CDR3 is TGTGCCAGCAGTTTGGGACAGAGGGGTGAAGCTTTCTTT. Looking up the rest from reference TRBV11-2 and TRBJ1-1 gives the full variable domain: EAGVAQSPRYKIIEKRQSVAFWCNPISGHATLYWYQQILGQGPKLLIQFQNNGVVDDSQLPKDRFSAERLKGVDSTLKIQPAKLEDSAVYLCASSLGQRGEAFFGQGTRLTVV.

The chain carries TRBV30 and TRBJ1-3, with 9 bases that match TRBD1. The CDR3 sequence is 16 residues long. Germline CDR1 and CDR2: GTSNPN and SVGIG (reference sequence). V gave up 3 bases and J gave up 3 bases; unmatched junction bases: 9. The CDR3 coding sequence is TGTGCCTGGAGCACACCGGGACAGGGATATGGAAACACCATATATTTT. Protein product: CAWSTPGQGYGNTIYF. The whole variable domain, remainder taken from reference TRBV30 and TRBJ1-3, is SQTIHQWPATLVQPVGSPLSLECTVEGTSNPNLYWYRQAAGRGLQLLFYSVGIGQISSEVPQNLSASRPQDRQFILSSKKLLLSDSGFYLCAWSTPGQGYGNTIYFGEGSWLTVV.

The chain combines TRBV3-1 (or the pseudogene TRBV3-2) with TRBJ2-1, with D maybe TRBD2 (6 bases). CDR1 is LGHDT and CDR2 is YNNKEL in the germline V gene (reference sequence). CDR3 length equals 14 residues. V shed 3 bases and J shed 11 bases, with 17 bases lying between them. The CDR3 is CASSHSGAASKQFF. The CDR3 coding sequence is TGTGCCAGCAGCCATAGCGGAGCGGCCAGTAAGCAGTTCTTC.

V is TRBV19 and J is TRBJ1-2; no reliable D call. Trimming shortened V by 5 bases and J by 3 bases, and 4 bases separated the two germline ends. This CDR3 has 11 amino acids. Germline loops: CDR1 LNHDA, CDR2 SQIVND (reference sequence). CDR3 residues: CASSSYYGYTF. The CDR3 nucleotides are TGTGCCAGTAGTTCGTACTATGGCTACACCTTC.

The J gene is TRBJ2-7, the V gene TRBV14; 9 bases agree with TRBD1. The CDR3 contains 15 residues. Trimming took 4 bases from V and 5 from J; bases not matched to a gene: 9. Per the germline V gene, CDR1 is SGHDN and CDR2 is FVKESK. Here the CDR3 reads CASSPRDRAKHEQYF. The CDR3 DNA follows: TGTGCCAGCAGCCCGCGGGACAGGGCGAAGCACGAGCAGTACTTC.

The chain joins TRBV18 to TRBJ1-5; 11 bases are a match to TRBD1. CDR3 length: 16 amino acids. Trimming at V came to 3 bases and at J to 3 bases, leaving 4 bases not matched to a gene. Germline CDR1 reads KGHSH; CDR2 reads LQKENI. The CDR3 protein is CASSPRTGGNNQPQHF. CDR3 DNA: TGTGCCAGCTCACCTAGGACAGGGGGCAACAATCAGCCCCAGCATTTT.

This clone was detected a few times. J is TRBJ2-3 and V is TRBV7-2; 7 bases are a match to TRBD1. CDR3 size: 19 residues. V shed 0 bases, J shed 6 bases, and the junction held 18 bases outside the gene matches. Per germline, CDR1 SGHTA and CDR2 FQGNSA. The CDR3 is CASSLAIGGPSNLVDTQYF. The CDR3, as DNA: TGTGCCAGCAGCTTAGCGATAGGGGGCCCCTCAAACCTAGTTGATACGCAGTATTTT. Drawing the rest from reference TRBV7-2 and TRBJ2-3, the complete variable domain is GAGVSQSPSNKVTEKGKDVELRCDPISGHTALYWYRQSLGQGLEFLIYFQGNSAPDKSGLPSDRFSAERTGGSVSTLTIQRTQQEDSAVYLCASSLAIGGPSNLVDTQYFGPGTRLTVL.

This chain connects TRBV2 to TRBJ2-1; no clear D gene. Trimming removed 8 bases at V and 5 bases at J, with 16 bases between. This CDR3 has 14 amino acids. Germline CDR1 and CDR2: SNHLY and FYNNEI. The CDR3 DNA follows: TGTGCCAGCGGGCCCGGAGATTGGGACAATGAGCAGTTCTTC. Amino acids: CASGPGDWDNEQFF.

The chain couples TRBV9 to TRBJ2-2, with unresolved D. This CDR3 contains 15 residues. Germline values: CDR1 SGDLS, CDR2 YYNGEE. The V end lost 3 bases, the J end lost 1 base, and 10 bases lay between the germline ends. The CDR3 spells CASSAQLQNTGELFF. CDR3 in DNA: TGTGCCAGCAGCGCCCAATTACAGAACACCGGGGAGCTGTTTTTT.

CDR3 sequence (DNA): TGTGCCAGCAGCCCCCTGAGGGGGGGACGGGATACGCAGTATTTT. Residues: CASSPLRGGRDTQYF. The chain joins TRBV7-9 to TRBJ2-3, with D possibly matching TRBD2 (7 bases). CDR3 length: 15 residues. Germline-derived CDR1 and CDR2 are SEHNR and FQNEAQ (reference sequence). Trimming shortened V by 5 bases and J by 6 bases, and 18 bases separated the two germline ends.

The rearrangement links TRBV6-5 to TRBJ1-2, with D tentatively TRBD1 (5 bases). The CDR3 runs 12 residues. CDR1 and CDR2 (germline): MNHEY, SVGAGI. The ends were cut back, 6 bases at V and 7 bases at J, with 12 bases in the middle. The CDR3 spells CASRGGVGGYTF. The CDR3 nucleotides read TGTGCCAGCAGGGGGGGAGTAGGTGGCTACACCTTC.

The chain is built from TRBV11-2 and TRBJ1-2; possible D gene TRBD1, 5 bases. This CDR3 has 16 residues. Germline V lookup: CDR1 SGHAT, CDR2 FQNNGV. Trimming pared 4 bases from V and 7 bases from J, leaving 22 bases between. This chain's CDR3 is CASSSLLEEGMVGYTF. The CDR3 coding sequence is TGTGCCAGCAGCTCCCTTCTTGAGGAGGGGATGGTTGGCTACACCTTC.

The chain couples TRBV13 to TRBJ2-6; no firm D call. V shed 5 bases and J shed 0 bases, with 8 bases lying between them. This CDR3 spans 15 amino acids. The germline gives CDR1 PRHDT, CDR2 FYEKMQ (reference sequence). In DNA form, the CDR3 reads TGTGCCAGCAGCCTCAGGTTCTCTGGGGCCAACGTCCTGACTTTC. This sequence encodes CASSLRFSGANVLTF.

The genes are TRBV29-1 and TRBJ1-5, with a weak D call TRBD1 (5 bases). V lost 7 bases to trimming and J lost 2 bases, with 9 bases between them. Germline CDR1 is SQVTM and CDR2 is ANQGSEA. The CDR3 sequence is 12 residues long. The CDR3 loop reads CSAQDGNQPQHF. CDR3 DNA sequence: TGCAGCGCACAGGACGGCAATCAGCCCCAGCATTTT.

This rearrangement joins TRBV7-9 to TRBJ2-2; D remains ambiguous. The CDR3 covers 15 residues. With 0 bases removed from V and 1 base from J, the gap between germline ends came to 6 bases. Germline V CDR1 and CDR2: SEHNR, FQNEAQ (reference sequence). The CDR3 DNA is TGTGCCAGCAGCTTAGCGGGCCAGAACACCGGGGAGCTGTTTTTT. Its translation: CASSLAGQNTGELFF.

This chain links TRBV10-1 with TRBJ2-4; 9 nucleotides align to TRBD1. The length of the CDR3 is 17 residues. Looked up from germline, CDR1 is WNHNN and CDR2 is SYGVQD (reference sequence). V lost 0 bases and J lost 1; bases outside the gene matches: 4. CDR3 nucleotides: TGCGCCAGCAGTGAGTCGATCGGACAGGGGGCCAAAAACATTCAGTACTTC. Protein sequence: CASSESIGQGAKNIQYF.